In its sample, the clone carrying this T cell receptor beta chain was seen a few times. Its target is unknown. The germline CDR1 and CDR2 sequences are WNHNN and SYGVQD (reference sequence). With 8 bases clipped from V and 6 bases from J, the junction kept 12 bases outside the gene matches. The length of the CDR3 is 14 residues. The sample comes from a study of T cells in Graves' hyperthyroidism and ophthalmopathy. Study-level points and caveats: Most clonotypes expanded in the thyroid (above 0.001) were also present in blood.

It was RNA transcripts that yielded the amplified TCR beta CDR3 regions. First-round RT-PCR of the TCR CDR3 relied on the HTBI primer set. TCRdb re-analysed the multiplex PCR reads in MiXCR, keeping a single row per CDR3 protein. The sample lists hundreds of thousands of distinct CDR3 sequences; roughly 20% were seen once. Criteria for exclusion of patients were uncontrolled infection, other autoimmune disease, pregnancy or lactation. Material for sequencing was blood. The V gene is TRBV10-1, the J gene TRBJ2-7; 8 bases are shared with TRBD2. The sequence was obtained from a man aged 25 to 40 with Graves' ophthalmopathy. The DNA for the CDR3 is TGCGCCAGCGGAACCGGGACTAGACGCGCCGAGCAGTACTTC. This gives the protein CASGTGTRRAEQYF.